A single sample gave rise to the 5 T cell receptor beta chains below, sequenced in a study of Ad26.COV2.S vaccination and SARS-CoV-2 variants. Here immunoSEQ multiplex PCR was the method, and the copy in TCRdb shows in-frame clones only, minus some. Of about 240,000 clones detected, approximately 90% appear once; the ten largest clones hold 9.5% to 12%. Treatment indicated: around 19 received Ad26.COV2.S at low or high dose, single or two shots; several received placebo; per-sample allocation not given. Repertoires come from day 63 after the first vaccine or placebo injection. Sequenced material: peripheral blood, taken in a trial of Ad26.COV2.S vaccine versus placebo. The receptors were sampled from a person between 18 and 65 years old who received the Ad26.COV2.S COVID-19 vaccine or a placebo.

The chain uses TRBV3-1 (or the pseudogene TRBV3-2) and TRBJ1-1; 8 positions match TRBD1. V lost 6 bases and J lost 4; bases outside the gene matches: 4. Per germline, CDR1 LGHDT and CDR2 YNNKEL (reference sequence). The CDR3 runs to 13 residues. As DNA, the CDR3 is TGTGCCAGCAGTCGACAGGGGACCACTGAAGCTTTCTTT. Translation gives CASSRQGTTEAFF.

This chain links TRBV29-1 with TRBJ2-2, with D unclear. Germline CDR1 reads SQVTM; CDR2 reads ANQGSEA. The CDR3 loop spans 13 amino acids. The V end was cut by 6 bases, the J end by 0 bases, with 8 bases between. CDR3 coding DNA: TGCAGCGTCCTACAGACGAACACCGGGGAGCTGTTTTTT. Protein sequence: CSVLQTNTGELFF.

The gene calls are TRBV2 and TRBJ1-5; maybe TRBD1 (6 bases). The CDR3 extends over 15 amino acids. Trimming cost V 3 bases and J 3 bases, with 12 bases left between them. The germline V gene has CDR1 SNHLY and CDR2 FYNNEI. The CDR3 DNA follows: TGTGCCAGCAGTGAGCAGGGGACCCTCAATCAGCCCCAGCATTTT. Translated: CASSEQGTLNQPQHF.

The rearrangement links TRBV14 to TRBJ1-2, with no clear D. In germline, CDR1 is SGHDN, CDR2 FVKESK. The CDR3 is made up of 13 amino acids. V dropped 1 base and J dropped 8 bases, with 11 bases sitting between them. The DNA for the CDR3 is TGTGCCAGCAGCCAAGTAGAGGCACTCGGCTACACCTTC. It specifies CASSQVEALGYTF.

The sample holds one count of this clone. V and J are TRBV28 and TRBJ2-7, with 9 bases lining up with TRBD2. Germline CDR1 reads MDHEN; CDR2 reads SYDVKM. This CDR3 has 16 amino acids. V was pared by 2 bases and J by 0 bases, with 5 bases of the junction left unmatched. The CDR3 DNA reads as TGTGCCAGCAGTTTACTAGCGGGACGGACCTCCTACGAGCAGTACTTC. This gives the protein CASSLLAGRTSYEQYF.